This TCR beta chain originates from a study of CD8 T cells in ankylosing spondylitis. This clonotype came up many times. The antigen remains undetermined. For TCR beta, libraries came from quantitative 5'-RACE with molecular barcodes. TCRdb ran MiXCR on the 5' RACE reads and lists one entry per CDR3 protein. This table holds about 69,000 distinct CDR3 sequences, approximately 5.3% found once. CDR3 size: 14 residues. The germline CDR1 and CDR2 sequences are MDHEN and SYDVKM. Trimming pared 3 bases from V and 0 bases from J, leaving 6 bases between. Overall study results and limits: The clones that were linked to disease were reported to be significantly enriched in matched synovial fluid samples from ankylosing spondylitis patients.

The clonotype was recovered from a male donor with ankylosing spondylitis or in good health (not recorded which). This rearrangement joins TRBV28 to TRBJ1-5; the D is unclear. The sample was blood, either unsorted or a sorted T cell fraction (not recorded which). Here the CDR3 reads CASSLWDSNQPQHF. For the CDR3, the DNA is TGTGCCAGCAGTTTGTGGGATAGCAATCAGCCCCAGCATTTT.